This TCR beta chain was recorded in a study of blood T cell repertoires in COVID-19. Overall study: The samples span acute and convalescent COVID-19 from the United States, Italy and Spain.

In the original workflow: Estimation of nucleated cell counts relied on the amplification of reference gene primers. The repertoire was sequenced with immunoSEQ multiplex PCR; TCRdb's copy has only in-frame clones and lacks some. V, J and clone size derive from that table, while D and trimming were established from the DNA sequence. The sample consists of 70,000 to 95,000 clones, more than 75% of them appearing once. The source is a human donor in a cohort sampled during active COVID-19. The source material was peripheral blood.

This chain's CDR3 is CASSQGLANYGYTF. The CDR3 DNA follows: TGTGCCAGCAGTCAGGGACTAGCTAACTATGGCTACACCTTC. The rearrangement joins TRBV27 to TRBJ1-2; D might be TRBD1 (5 bases). This CDR3 contains 14 residues. The ends were cut back, 5 bases at V and 0 bases at J, with 10 bases in the middle. The germline V gene has CDR1 MNHEY and CDR2 SMNVEV (reference sequence).